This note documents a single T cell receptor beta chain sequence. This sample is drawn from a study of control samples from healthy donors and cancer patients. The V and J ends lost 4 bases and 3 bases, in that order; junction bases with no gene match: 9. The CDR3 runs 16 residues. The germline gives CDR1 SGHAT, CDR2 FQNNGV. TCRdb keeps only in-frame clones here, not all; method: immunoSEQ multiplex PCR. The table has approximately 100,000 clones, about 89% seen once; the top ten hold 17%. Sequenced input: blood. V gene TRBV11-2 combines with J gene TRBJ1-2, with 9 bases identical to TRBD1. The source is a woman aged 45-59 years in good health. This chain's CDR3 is CASSSKPWDRDYGYTF. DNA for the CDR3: TGTGCCAGCAGCTCGAAACCCTGGGACAGGGACTATGGCTACACCTTC.